This section outlines one T cell receptor (beta chain) sequence together with its context. Data came from immunoSEQ multiplex PCR; TCRdb stores just in-frame clones and leaves some out. This sample carries around 120,000 clones, about 90% of them seen once, and the ten largest clones take roughly 0.63%. This record belongs to a study of Tregs in tolerant kidney transplant recipients. Unstimulated regulatory T cells (CD4+CD25+CD127-), CD4+CD25- non-regulatory cells, CD4 and CD8 cells were FACS-sorted from thawed PBMCs. This CDR3 spans 14 amino acids. CDR1 and CDR2 (germline): WNHNN, SYGVQD (reference sequence). With 0 bases removed from V and 2 bases from J, the gap between germline ends came to 8 bases.

Source material: CD4+ T cells from blood. This clonotype was obtained from a human donor in good health. This chain uses TRBV10-1 with TRBJ2-7; D remains ambiguous. For the CDR3, the DNA is TGCGCCAGCAGTGAGTCCCGACACCCCTACGAGCAGTACTTC. Protein product: CASSESRHPYEQYF.